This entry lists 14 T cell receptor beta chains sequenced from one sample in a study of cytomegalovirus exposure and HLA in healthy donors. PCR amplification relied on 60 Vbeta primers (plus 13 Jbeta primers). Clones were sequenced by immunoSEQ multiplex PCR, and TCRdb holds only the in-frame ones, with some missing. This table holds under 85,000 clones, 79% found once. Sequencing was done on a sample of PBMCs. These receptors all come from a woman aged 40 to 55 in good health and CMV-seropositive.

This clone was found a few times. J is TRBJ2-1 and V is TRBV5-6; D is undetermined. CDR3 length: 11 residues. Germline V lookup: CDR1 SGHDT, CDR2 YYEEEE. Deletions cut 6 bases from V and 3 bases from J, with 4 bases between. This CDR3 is CASNNYNEQFF. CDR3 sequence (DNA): TGTGCCAGCAATAACTACAATGAGCAGTTCTTC.

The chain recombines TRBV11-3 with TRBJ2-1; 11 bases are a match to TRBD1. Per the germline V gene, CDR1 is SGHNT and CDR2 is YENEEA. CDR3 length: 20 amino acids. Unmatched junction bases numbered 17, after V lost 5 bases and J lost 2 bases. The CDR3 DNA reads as TGTGCCAGCAGCCCCCGCCCCGGACAGGGGGCCCCCGGAGCCTACAATGAGCAGTTCTTC. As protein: CASSPRPGQGAPGAYNEQFF.

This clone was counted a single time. DNA of the CDR3: TGTGCCACCAGCAGAGCCAGTAACACCGGGGAGCTGTTTTTT. Its translation: CATSRASNTGELFF. The chain is built from TRBV15 and TRBJ2-2; D ambiguous. Trimming shortened V by 1 base and J by 2 bases, and 5 bases separated the two germline ends. Germline CDR1 is LNHNV and CDR2 is YYDKDF (reference sequence). CDR3 length: 14 amino acids. Full variable domain (remainder filled in from reference TRBV15 and TRBJ2-2): DAMVIQNPRYQVTQFGKPVTLSCSQTLNHNVMYWYQQKSSQAPKLLFHYYDKDFNNEADTPDNFQSRRPNTSFCFLDIRSPGLGDTAMYLCATSRASNTGELFFGEGSRLTVL.

The CDR3 DNA reads as TGTGCCAGCAGCAAAGGAGGCTTGAAGGTTGACTATGGCTACACCTTC. This sequence encodes CASSKGGLKVDYGYTF. The genes are TRBV21-1 and TRBJ1-2. TRBV21-1 is classified as a pseudogene. This CDR3 contains 16 residues.

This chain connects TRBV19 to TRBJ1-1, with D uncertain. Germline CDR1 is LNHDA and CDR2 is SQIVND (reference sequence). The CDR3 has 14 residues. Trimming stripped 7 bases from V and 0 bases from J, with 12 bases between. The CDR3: CASKVGSLNTEAFF. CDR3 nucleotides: TGTGCCAGTAAAGTGGGCAGTTTGAACACTGAAGCTTTCTTT.

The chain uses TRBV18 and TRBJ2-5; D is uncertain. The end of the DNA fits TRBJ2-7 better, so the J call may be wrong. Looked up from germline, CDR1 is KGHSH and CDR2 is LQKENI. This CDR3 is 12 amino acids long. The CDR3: CASSRLFDEQYF. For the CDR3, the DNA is TGTGCCAGCTCACGACTTTTCGACGAGCAGTACTTC.

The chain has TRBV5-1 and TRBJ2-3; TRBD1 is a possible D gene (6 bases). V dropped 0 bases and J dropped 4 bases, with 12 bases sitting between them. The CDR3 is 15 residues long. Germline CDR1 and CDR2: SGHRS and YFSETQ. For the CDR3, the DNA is TGCGCCAGCAGCTTGGTACAGGGTAGGGCAGATACGCAGTATTTT. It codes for CASSLVQGRADTQYF. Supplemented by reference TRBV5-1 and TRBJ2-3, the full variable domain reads KAGVTQTPRYLIKTRGQQVTLSCSPISGHRSVSWYQQTPGQGLQFLFEYFSETQRNKGNFPGRFSGRQFSNSRSEMNVSTLELGDSALYLCASSLVQGRADTQYFGPGTRLTVL.

The CDR3 bases are TGTGCCAGCAGATCCGGGACTAGCGGGAGGACAGACAATGAGCAGTTCTTC. This codes for CASRSGTSGRTDNEQFF. The chain carries TRBV28 and TRBJ2-1; 15 bases line up with TRBD2. Trimming at V came to 6 bases and at J to 5 bases, leaving 8 bases not matched to a gene. Germline V CDR1 and CDR2: MDHEN, SYDVKM. CDR3 length equals 17 residues.

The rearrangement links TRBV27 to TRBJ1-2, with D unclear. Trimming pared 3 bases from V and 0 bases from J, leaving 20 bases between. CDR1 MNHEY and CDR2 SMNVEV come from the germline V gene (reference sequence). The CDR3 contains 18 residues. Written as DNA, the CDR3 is TGTGCCAGCAGTTTCGCCGGTGGTGTTAACCTTACTAACTATGGCTACACCTTC. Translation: CASSFAGGVNLTNYGYTF.

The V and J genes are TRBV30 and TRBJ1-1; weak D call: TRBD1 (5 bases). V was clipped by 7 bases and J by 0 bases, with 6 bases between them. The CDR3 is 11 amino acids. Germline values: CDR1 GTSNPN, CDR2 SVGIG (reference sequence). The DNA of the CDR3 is TGTGCCTTGACAGTGAACACTGAAGCTTTCTTT. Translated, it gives CALTVNTEAFF.

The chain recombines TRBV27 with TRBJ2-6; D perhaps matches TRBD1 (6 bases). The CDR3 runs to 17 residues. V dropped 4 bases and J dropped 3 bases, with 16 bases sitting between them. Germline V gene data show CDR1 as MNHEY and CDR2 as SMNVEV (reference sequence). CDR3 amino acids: CASSSSTGLGGANVLTF. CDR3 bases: TGTGCCAGCAGTTCCTCCACAGGGTTAGGTGGGGCCAACGTCCTGACTTTC.

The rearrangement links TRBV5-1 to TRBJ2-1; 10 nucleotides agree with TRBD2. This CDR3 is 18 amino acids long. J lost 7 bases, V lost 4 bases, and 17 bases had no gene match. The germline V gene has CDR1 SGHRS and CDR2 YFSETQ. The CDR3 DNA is TGCGCCAGCAGCCTCATTACAGGGCTAGCGGGGGTGAGGAATGAGCAGTTCTTC. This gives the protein CASSLITGLAGVRNEQFF.

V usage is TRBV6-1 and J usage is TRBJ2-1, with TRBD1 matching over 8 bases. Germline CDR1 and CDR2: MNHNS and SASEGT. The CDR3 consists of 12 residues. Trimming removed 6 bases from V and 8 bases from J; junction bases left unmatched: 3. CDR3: CASRDRVDEQFF. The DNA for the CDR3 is TGTGCCAGCAGGGACAGGGTCGATGAGCAGTTCTTC.

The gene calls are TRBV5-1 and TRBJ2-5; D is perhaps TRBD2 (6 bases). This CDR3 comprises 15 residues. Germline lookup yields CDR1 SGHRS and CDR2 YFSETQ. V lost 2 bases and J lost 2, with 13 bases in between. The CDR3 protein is CASSFGGVYQETQYF. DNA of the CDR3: TGCGCCAGCAGCTTTGGCGGGGTCTATCAAGAGACCCAGTACTTC.